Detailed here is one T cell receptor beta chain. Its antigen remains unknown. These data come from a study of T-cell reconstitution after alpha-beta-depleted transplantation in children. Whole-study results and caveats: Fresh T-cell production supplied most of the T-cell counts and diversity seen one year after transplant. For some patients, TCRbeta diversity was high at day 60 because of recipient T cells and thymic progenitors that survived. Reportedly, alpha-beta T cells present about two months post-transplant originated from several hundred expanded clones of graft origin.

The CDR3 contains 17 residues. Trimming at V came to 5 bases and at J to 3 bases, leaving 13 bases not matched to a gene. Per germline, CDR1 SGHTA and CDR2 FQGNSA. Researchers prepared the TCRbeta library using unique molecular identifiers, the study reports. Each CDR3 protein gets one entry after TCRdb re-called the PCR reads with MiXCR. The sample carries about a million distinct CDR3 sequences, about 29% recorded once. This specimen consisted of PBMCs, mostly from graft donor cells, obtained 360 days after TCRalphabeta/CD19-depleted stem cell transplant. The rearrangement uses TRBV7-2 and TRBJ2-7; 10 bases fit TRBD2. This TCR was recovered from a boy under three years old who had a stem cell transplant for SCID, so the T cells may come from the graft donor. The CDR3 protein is CASSILGSGGTYYEQYF. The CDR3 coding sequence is TGTGCCAGCAGCATATTGGGTAGCGGGGGGACCTACTACGAGCAGTACTTC.